The 32 T cell receptor beta chains given below trace back to one sample, sequenced in a study of T cells after yellow fever vaccination. TCRdb redid the calling of the 5' RACE reads with MiXCR, one entry per CDR3 protein. The data hold hundreds of thousands of distinct CDR3 sequences, with around 19% observed a single time. The material sequenced was PBMCs, taken before the yellow fever booster vaccination. These receptors were taken from a man younger than 35 who received the YFV17D yellow fever vaccine.

This clonotype was found a few times. This sequence joins TRBV25-1 and TRBJ1-5, with 9 bases identical to TRBD1. Germline V CDR1 and CDR2: MGHDK, SYGVNS. The V gene end was trimmed by 5 bases and the J gene end by 6 bases; junction bases not matched to a gene: 5. The CDR3 covers 14 residues. The CDR3 here is CASSTQGAGQPQHF. CDR3 bases: TGTGCCAGCAGTACACAGGGGGCTGGTCAGCCCCAGCATTTT.

The rearrangement links TRBV15 to TRBJ2-3, with 7 positions matching TRBD2. The germline CDR1 and CDR2 sequences are LNHNV and YYDKDF (reference sequence). CDR3 length: 12 amino acids. V lost 8 bases, J lost 6 bases, and 5 bases stayed unmatched. The CDR3 reads CATGRGADTQYF. DNA of the CDR3: TGTGCCACCGGGAGGGGCGCGGATACGCAGTATTTT. The full variable domain, its missing parts supplied by reference TRBV15 and TRBJ2-3, is DAMVIQNPRYQVTQFGKPVTLSCSQTLNHNVMYWYQQKSSQAPKLLFHYYDKDFNNEADTPDNFQSRRPNTSFCFLDIRSPGLGDTAMYLCATGRGADTQYFGPGTRLTVL.

The chain employs TRBV7-9 and TRBJ2-3; unclear D gene. Germline loops: CDR1 SEHNR, CDR2 FQNEAQ (reference sequence). V lost 8 bases to trimming and J lost 4 bases, with 16 bases between them. The CDR3 is 14 residues long. The CDR3: CASGRLGSPDTQYF. CDR3 in DNA: TGTGCCAGCGGAAGATTGGGTTCCCCAGATACGCAGTATTTT.

In the case of this clonotype: One end of the junction does not line up with germline, which may come from a read error. The V gene is TRBV11-2, the J gene TRBJ1-2; a possible D gene is TRBD1 (6 bases). CDR1 and CDR2 from the germline V gene are SGHAT and FQNNGV. The CDR3 contains 17 residues. As DNA, the CDR3 is TGTGCCAGCAGCTTAGGTACAGGGTTGGAACCTAAATATGGCTACACCTTC. This encodes CASSLGTGLEPKYGYTF.

The chain employs TRBV20-1 and TRBJ2-2; 10 bases line up with TRBD2. CDR1 and CDR2 (germline): DFQATT, SNEGSKA (reference sequence). Unmatched junction bases numbered 1, after V lost 8 bases and J lost 1 base. The CDR3 extends over 13 amino acids. The CDR3 region has the DNA TGCAGTTTAGCGGGAGGGAACACCGGGGAGCTGTTTTTT. It specifies CSLAGGNTGELFF.

This clonotype has only a few counts. The rearrangement uses TRBV7-2 and TRBJ2-1; no definite D call. This CDR3 region has 11 residues. Germline CDR1 reads SGHTA; CDR2 reads FQGNSA. V was clipped by 0 bases and J by 10 bases, with 4 bases between them. The CDR3 nucleotides are TGTGCCAGCAGCTTAGCGTACGAGCAGTTCTTC. Protein: CASSLAYEQFF.

The chain combines TRBV7-6 with TRBJ1-6; D might be TRBD1 (6 bases). The V gene's germline CDR1 is SGHVS and CDR2 FNYEAQ. V was cut by 5 bases and J by 7 bases, with 15 bases left in between. The CDR3 covers 15 residues. CDR3 sequence: CASSGSTGFNSPLHF. In DNA, the CDR3 is TGTGCCAGCAGCGGCAGCACAGGGTTCAATTCACCCCTCCACTTT.

The sample holds a few counts of this clonotype. This chain uses TRBV24-1 with TRBJ1-1; D gene unclear. There are 13 residues in the CDR3. The germline V and J ends were trimmed by 6 bases and 2 bases, with 9 bases remaining between them. CDR1 and CDR2 (germline): KGHDR, SFDVKD. The CDR3: CATSRSQNTEAFF. CDR3 DNA sequence: TGTGCCACCAGTCGAAGCCAAAACACTGAAGCTTTCTTT.

The rearrangement joins TRBV5-5 to TRBJ1-3; D may be TRBD1 (6 bases). CDR1 and CDR2 from the germline V gene are SGHKS and YYEKEE (reference sequence). The CDR3 runs 18 residues. V lost 7 bases and J lost 2, with 25 bases in between. This CDR3 is CASGHRVTLAQAGNTIYF. The CDR3 bases are TGTGCCAGCGGTCACAGGGTCACCCTCGCCCAAGCTGGAAACACCATATATTTT. The variable domain in full, with the rest retrieved from reference TRBV5-5 and TRBJ1-3, is DAGVTQSPTHLIKTRGQQVTLRCSPISGHKSVSWYQQVLGQGPQFIFQYYEKEERGRGNFPDRFSARQFPNYSSELNVNALLLGDSALYLCASGHRVTLAQAGNTIYFGEGSWLTVV.

This clonotype was found a few times. Here the CDR3 reads CASSLTYRASYEQYV. The CDR3 DNA follows: TGTGCCAGCAGCCTCACCTACAGGGCCTCCTACGAGCAGTACGTC. The chain combines TRBV5-6 with TRBJ2-7; possibly TRBD1 for D (6 bases). Germline V gives CDR1 SGHDT, CDR2 YYEEEE. V lost 4 bases, J lost 0 bases, and 14 bases lay in between. The CDR3 runs to 15 residues.

V gene TRBV20-1 combines with J gene TRBJ1-1; no definite D call. The V end lost 6 bases, the J end lost 6 bases, and 23 bases lay between the germline ends. This CDR3 region has 15 residues. Germline CDR1 is DFQATT and CDR2 is SNEGSKA (reference sequence). The CDR3: CSAIPPLRTLSEAFF. CDR3 DNA sequence: TGCAGTGCCATTCCCCCTCTCCGGACGTTGTCTGAAGCTTTCTTT.

This clonotype was counted only a few times. This chain joins TRBV29-1 and TRBJ1-1; no definite D call. The CDR3 covers 13 residues. Germline CDR1 SQVTM, CDR2 ANQGSEA. Trimming removed 1 base from V and 2 bases from J, with 8 bases in between. CDR3 loop: CSVEGTANTEAFF. The CDR3 bases are TGCAGCGTTGAAGGGACGGCTAACACTGAAGCTTTCTTT. Drawing the rest from reference TRBV29-1 and TRBJ1-1, the complete variable domain is SAVISQKPSRDICQRGTSLTIQCQVDSQVTMMFWYRQQPGQSLTLIATANQGSEATYESGFVIDKFPISRPNLTFSTLTVSNMSPEDSSIYLCSVEGTANTEAFFGQGTRLTVV.

V usage is TRBV7-9 and J usage is TRBJ2-4; the D gene is possibly TRBD1 (6 bases). Germline values: CDR1 SEHNR, CDR2 FQNEAQ (reference sequence). Trimming cost V 1 base and J 6 bases, with 16 bases left between them. This CDR3 comprises 16 residues. Here the CDR3 reads CASSLGPGIGGNIQYF. CDR3 DNA: TGTGCCAGCAGCTTAGGGCCCGGGATAGGGGGAAACATTCAGTACTTC.

The chain links TRBV12-3 or TRBV12-4 to TRBJ2-7; 10 bases map to TRBD1. V lost 3 bases and J lost 3; bases outside the gene matches: 2. This CDR3 region has 14 residues. This CDR3 is CASSFGDRGYEQYF. The CDR3 region has the DNA TGTGCCAGCAGTTTTGGGGACAGGGGCTACGAGCAGTACTTC.

The table lists this clonotype with a few counts. The chain combines TRBV20-1 with TRBJ1-2; D possibly corresponds to TRBD1 (5 bases). Germline values: CDR1 DFQATT, CDR2 SNEGSKA (reference sequence). Trimming cost V 3 bases and J 10 bases, with 15 bases left between them. This CDR3 region has 12 residues. Here the CDR3 reads CSARATEGDYTF. The CDR3 DNA is TGCAGTGCTAGGGCGACAGAAGGCGACTACACCTTC.

The chain couples TRBV6-5 to TRBJ2-6; 8 bases are shared with TRBD1. The germline V gene encodes CDR1 MNHEY and CDR2 SVGAGI. V shed 1 base and J 0 bases; nucleotides not matched to a gene: 2. This CDR3 comprises 17 residues. DNA of the CDR3: TGTGCCAGCAGTTACTTGACAGGGGACTCTGGGGCCAACGTCCTGACTTTC. Translating it yields CASSYLTGDSGANVLTF.

The V gene is TRBV25-1, the J gene TRBJ1-2; no reliable D call. Trimming cost V 3 bases and J 8 bases, with 13 bases left between them. This CDR3 spans 13 amino acids. Per germline, CDR1 MGHDK and CDR2 SYGVNS. Here the CDR3 DNA reads TGTGCCAGCAGTGACATATGGCTACGAGGCTACACCTTC. As protein: CASSDIWLRGYTF.

This clonotype has at least ten counts. The J gene is TRBJ2-1, the V gene TRBV6-5, with 9 bases aligning to TRBD1. The CDR3 contains 15 residues. With 2 bases clipped from V and 8 bases from J, the junction kept 7 bases outside the gene matches. In germline, CDR1 is MNHEY, CDR2 SVGAGI. The CDR3: CASSYTGQGADEQFF. In nucleotides, the CDR3 is TGTGCCAGCAGTTACACGGGACAGGGTGCCGATGAGCAGTTCTTC.

As concerns this clonotype: At one of its ends the junction is not consistent with the germline gene, which may arise from a read error. V usage is TRBV29-1 and J usage is TRBJ2-5, with D possibly being TRBD1 (6 bases). This CDR3 spans 12 amino acids. Looked up from germline, CDR1 is SQVTM and CDR2 is ANQGSEA. The CDR3 region is CSVDRGGETHYF. The CDR3 bases are TGCAGCGTTGATCGAGGGGGAGAGACCCATTACTTC. Supplemented by reference TRBV29-1 and TRBJ2-5, the full variable domain reads SAVISQKPSRDICQRGTSLTIQCQVDSQVTMMFWYRQQPGQSLTLIATANQGSEATYESGFVIDKFPISRPNLTFSTLTVSNMSPEDSSIYLCSVDRGGETHYFGPGTRLLVL.

V usage is TRBV7-2 and J usage is TRBJ2-7, with 12 nucleotides matching TRBD1. The CDR3 sequence is 15 residues long. Germline assignment: CDR1 SGHTA and CDR2 FQGNSA. Trimming cost V 5 bases and J 9 bases; bases outside gene matches: 11. CDR3 in DNA: TGTGCCAGCAGCGTGGGACAGGGGGCCCTGGTTGTGCAGTACGTC. Protein: CASSVGQGALVVQYV.

This clonotype occurred many times. V is TRBV29-1 and J is TRBJ1-1; unclear D gene. V lost 3 bases to trimming and J lost 4 bases, with 9 bases between them. Germline CDR1 is SQVTM and CDR2 is ANQGSEA. This CDR3 comprises 12 residues. CDR3: CSVDYGSTEAFF. DNA for the CDR3: TGCAGCGTTGACTACGGGAGCACTGAAGCTTTCTTT.

V gene TRBV5-5 combines with J gene TRBJ1-4; D is unclear. V was pared by 3 bases and J by 2 bases, with 5 bases between. The germline V gene encodes CDR1 SGHKS and CDR2 YYEKEE (reference sequence). The CDR3 has 13 residues. The CDR3: CASSSDTNEKLFF. CDR3 bases: TGTGCCAGCAGCTCGGACACTAATGAAAAACTGTTTTTT.

The rearrangement uses TRBV4-3 and TRBJ1-6; D unresolved. Germline V gives CDR1 LGHNA, CDR2 YSLEER. V was clipped by 0 bases and J by 9 bases, with 15 bases between them. The CDR3 is made up of 16 amino acids. The CDR3 region is CASSQDAVGGSSPLHF. The CDR3 bases are TGCGCCAGCAGCCAAGATGCGGTGGGTGGCAGTTCACCCCTCCACTTT.

This clonotype occurred a few times. The CDR3 DNA is TGCAGCGTTACCGGTTGGGCCACTGAAGCTTTCTTT. It specifies CSVTGWATEAFF. This sequence joins TRBV29-1 and TRBJ1-1; no clear D. The CDR3 loop spans 12 amino acids. Deletions cut 5 bases from V and 4 bases from J, with 11 bases between. Germline loops: CDR1 SQVTM, CDR2 ANQGSEA.

The chain uses TRBV5-1 and TRBJ2-1; D remains ambiguous. V was pared by 4 bases and J by 4 bases, with 12 bases between. Germline values: CDR1 SGHRS, CDR2 YFSETQ. The CDR3 loop spans 14 amino acids. This CDR3 reads CASSAPPEYNEQFF. CDR3 DNA: TGCGCCAGCAGCGCCCCCCCCGAGTACAATGAGCAGTTCTTC.

This clonotype was found a few times. This chain connects TRBV7-2 to TRBJ1-1, with D tentatively TRBD1 (5 bases). The germline V gene encodes CDR1 SGHTA and CDR2 FQGNSA. The CDR3 has 12 amino acids. V lost 3 bases to trimming and J lost 11 bases, with 13 bases between them. CDR3 sequence reads: CASSLDGAGAFF. The CDR3 nucleotides read TGTGCCAGCAGCTTGGACGGGGCAGGGGCTTTCTTT.

The rearrangement links TRBV20-1 to TRBJ2-5; a weak D match, TRBD1 (5 bases). The CDR3 runs to 16 residues. CDR1 is DFQATT, CDR2 SNEGSKA, per germline (reference sequence). V was clipped by 0 bases and J by 7 bases, with 21 bases between them. Here the CDR3 DNA reads TGCAGTGCTAGAGATAGAAGGGGTCTGTTAGGTCGGACCCAGTACTTC. Its translation is CSARDRRGLLGRTQYF.

This clonotype was detected a few times. V gene TRBV20-1 combines with J gene TRBJ2-1; 8 nucleotides line up with TRBD2. In germline, CDR1 is DFQATT, CDR2 SNEGSKA (reference sequence). The V and J ends lost 3 bases and 0 bases, in that order; junction bases with no gene match: 7. The CDR3 is 16 residues long. The DNA of the CDR3 is TGCAGTGCTAGTGTAGGTAGCGGGGACTCCTACAATGAGCAGTTCTTC. This translates into CSASVGSGDSYNEQFF.

This clonotype was seen a few times. J is TRBJ1-1 and V is TRBV11-2; no clear D gene. CDR3 length: 12 residues. V dropped 8 bases and J dropped 1 base, with 8 bases sitting between them. Germline V gene lookup returns CDR1 SGHAT and CDR2 FQNNGV. The CDR3 nucleotides are TGTGCCAGCCAGCCGGGGAACACTGAAGCTTTCTTT. Encoded protein: CASQPGNTEAFF. Full variable domain (outside the CDR3, taken from reference TRBV11-2 and TRBJ1-1): EAGVAQSPRYKIIEKRQSVAFWCNPISGHATLYWYQQILGQGPKLLIQFQNNGVVDDSQLPKDRFSAERLKGVDSTLKIQPAKLEDSAVYLCASQPGNTEAFFGQGTRLTVV.

In its sample, this clonotype was seen a few times. The chain couples TRBV7-2 to TRBJ2-3; D is perhaps TRBD2 (5 bases). Trimming took off 5 bases at V and 6 bases at J, with 12 bases between the two ends. This CDR3 is 13 amino acids long. CDR1 and CDR2 (germline): SGHTA, FQGNSA. For the CDR3, the DNA is TGTGCCAGCAGCGGGCTAGCAACGGATACGCAGTATTTT. Its protein product is CASSGLATDTQYF.

The chain joins TRBV5-1 to TRBJ1-2, with a possible D match to TRBD1 (5 bases). The V end was cut by 2 bases, the J end by 8 bases, with 19 bases between. The CDR3 spans 15 residues. The germline V gene has CDR1 SGHRS and CDR2 YFSETQ. The CDR3 sequence is CASSFAGTDLSGYTF. CDR3 bases: TGCGCCAGCAGCTTCGCCGGGACTGACTTGTCGGGCTACACCTTC.

The chain has TRBV7-3 and TRBJ2-1, with D possibly being TRBD1 or TRBD2 (5 bases each). Trimming cost V 5 bases and J 2 bases, with 10 bases left between them. Per germline, CDR1 SGHTA and CDR2 FQGTGA. The CDR3 contains 14 residues. CDR3 sequence (DNA): TGTGCCAGCAGCCCGAGGGGAACCTACAATGAGCAGTTCTTC. Translating gives CASSPRGTYNEQFF. The full variable domain, with the rest looked up from reference TRBV7-3 and TRBJ2-1, is GAGVSQTPSNKVTEKGKYVELRCDPISGHTALYWYRQSLGQGPEFLIYFQGTGAADDSGLPNDRFFAVRPEGSVSTLKIQRTERGDSAVYLCASSPRGTYNEQFFGPGTRLTVL.